The clone carrying this TCR beta chain was detected only a few times. Antigen: not known. This specimen comes from a study of blood T cells in healthy people across ages. Findings of the study overall: Diversity figures based on one million T cells were deemed too low. No one knew whether donors had CMV, which possibly confounded expanded clonotype changes.

Every donor provided ten milliliters of peripheral blood. The length of the CDR3 is 16 residues. The junction had 12 bases not matched to a gene; V was cut back by 5 bases and J by 5 bases. Through a sample-barcoded 5' primer and a J-beta primer mix, a second PCR was run for roughly 6 to 11 cycles. Using its own MiXCR run on the 5' RACE reads, TCRdb lists one record per CDR3 protein. The data contain about 1.8 million distinct CDR3 sequences, around 48% of them seen just once; the ten biggest clones take up 2% to 2.5%. The rearrangement links TRBV12-3 or TRBV12-4 to TRBJ2-3; the match to TRBD2 covers 8 bases. Input material: blood. The sequence was collected from a woman between 40 and 55 years old in good health. For the CDR3, the DNA is TGTGCCAGCAGTCAACGCGGGGGGAGAGGGTTAGATACGCAGTATTTT. Amino acids: CASSQRGGRGLDTQYF.